This T cell receptor beta chain comes out of a study of molecular identifiers for immune sequencing clone quantification. Study at large: Replicate RNA came from 20,000 or 100,000 naive CD8 cells and was split five ways, and four parts were sequenced.

The CDR3 runs to 15 residues. The germline V gene has CDR1 MNHNY and CDR2 SVGAGI (reference sequence). The V and J ends lost 2 bases and 3 bases, in that order; junction bases with no gene match: 6. Remarks on this clonotype: Just one base apart from a much larger clone, this may be a read error.

Construction of naive CD8 libraries employed about 18,000 to 1,000,000 sorted cells together with 10%, 30% or 50% RNA. Both previously described methods and listed TCR primers were employed to make bulk TCR libraries. TCRdb re-analysed the PCR reads in MiXCR, keeping a single row per CDR3 protein. The table shows under 800,000 distinct CDR3 sequences, with roughly 25% occurring only once. What was sequenced was naive CD8+ T cells from blood, with Jurkat cell RNA spiked in. The subset was: FACS-sorted CD8+CD4-CCR7+CD45RA+ naive T cells. This TCR was recovered from a human donor in good health. Some libraries in this study had Jurkat cell RNA spiked in. V usage is TRBV6-6 and J usage is TRBJ2-7; TRBD1 aligns across 8 bases. Here the CDR3 reads CASSYHAGQDYEQYF. The CDR3 DNA follows: TGTGCCAGCAGTTACCACGCGGGACAGGACTACGAGCAGTACTTC.